This TCR beta chain came from a study of shared clonotypes between healthy human individuals. Study findings and constraints: Sampling was confined to blood; repertoires within tissues likely differ.

Sequencing was performed with immunoSEQ multiplex PCR; in TCRdb, only in-frame clones are kept and a portion is missing. Of more than 450,000 clones in the sample, about four fifths were seen once. CDR3 length: 16 amino acids. J lost 2 bases, V lost 3 bases, and 8 bases had no gene match. The V gene's germline CDR1 is KGHSH and CDR2 LQKENI. Each donor was a Caucasian adult residing in Nashville, Tennessee. To note about this clone: Antigen specificity is unknown.

The TCR originated in a woman between 40 and 50 years old in good health. Some clones in this sample may be carry-over from other donors' samples. Sequenced: PBMCs. The chain uses TRBV18 and TRBJ2-3, with 7 bases that match TRBD1. The DNA of the CDR3 is TGTGCCAGCTCACCTCGAGGGGGCGCACCCACAGATACGCAGTATTTT. This translates into CASSPRGGAPTDTQYF.